The rows below give T cell receptor beta chains drawn from one sample of a study of shared clonotypes between healthy human individuals. Profiling relied on immunoSEQ multiplex PCR, and the TCRdb table lists in-frame clones only, not all of them. The data show 650,000 to 800,000 clones, with 55% to 80% seen just once and about 1.7% held by the top ten. Sequencing was performed on memory CD4+ T cells sorted from blood. The receptors here all came from a woman younger than 45 in good health. The CDR3 runs from the conserved cysteine through the conserved F or W. Fields, in order: clone size, V gene, J gene, D gene, CDR3 DNA, CDR3 protein. D genes are given only for firm matches. Size is omitted from some rows. Given values are once, few, many or a class for expanded clones.

once	TRBV6-6	TRBJ1-4	.	TGTGCCAGCAGTTACGGGCAGTCAACAACTAATGAAAAACTGTTTTTT	CASSYGQSTTNEKLFF
.	TRBV10-3	TRBJ2-2	TRBD1	TGTGCCATCAGTGTTTCCGTAGGGACAGGGACCGGGGAGCTGTTTTTT	CAISVSVGTGTGELFF
.	TRBV18	TRBJ2-7	TRBD1	TGTGCCAGCTCACGAAACGGACAGGCCACCTCCTACGAGCAGTACTTC	CASSRNGQATSYEQYF
.	TRBV6-1	TRBJ1-2	.	TGTGCCAGCAGTGGCGACAGGCGGTTAGGGTATGGCTACACCTTC	CASSGDRRLGYGYTF
.	TRBV27	TRBJ1-3	.	TGTGCCAGCAGTCCCTCCGGTGGAAACACCATATATTTT	CASSPSGGNTIYF
once	TRBV28	TRBJ2-1	TRBD2	TGTGCCAGCAGTTTCGATTGGGCGGGAGGTTCCTACAATGAGCAGTTCTTC	CASSFDWAGGSYNEQFF
.	TRBV15	TRBJ2-5	.	TGTGCCACCAGCGGGCCGGGACCCACAGGGAAGACCCAGTACTTC	CATSGPGPTGKTQYF
.	TRBV4-2	TRBJ2-7	.	TGTGCCAGCAGAGGGAAGGGGGTCCACGAGCAGTACTTC	CASRGKGVHEQYF
.	TRBV5-1	TRBJ2-3	.	TGCGCCAGCAGCCTAGCCAGAAACACAGATACGCAGTATTTT	CASSLARNTDTQYF
.	TRBV7-8	TRBJ2-7	.	TGTGCCAGCAGCCCCCTAGCGAGCGAGCAGTACTTC	CASSPLASEQYF
once	TRBV5-4	TRBJ2-7	.	TGTGCCAGCCATTCAGATATGAACTACGAGCAGTACTTC	CASHSDMNYEQYF
.	TRBV6-5	TRBJ1-2	TRBD1	TGTGCCAGCACTAGACAGGGCTCCCTTAACTATGGCTACACCTTC	CASTRQGSLNYGYTF
once	TRBV28	TRBJ1-2	TRBD1	TGTGCCAGCAGGTCGACAGGGGGCGGTCACGTCTATGGCTACACCTTC	CASRSTGGGHVYGYTF
.	TRBV19	TRBJ1-4	.	TGTGCCAGTAGTATGGATCGCGGGCGGACGGTGGATGAAAAACTGTTTTTT	CASSMDRGRTVDEKLFF
.	TRBV15	TRBJ1-1	TRBD1	TGTGCCACCAGCAGAGGAGGGACAGGGAACACTGAAGCTTTCTTT	CATSRGGTGNTEAFF
.	TRBV11-2	TRBJ2-5	TRBD2	TGTGCCAGCACCTTCGGGGGGATTGGGGAGACCCAGTACTTC	CASTFGGIGETQYF
.	TRBV5-1	TRBJ2-3	.	TGCGCCAGCAGCTTGGCCCAGGGGCAATCAGATACGCAGTATTTT	CASSLAQGQSDTQYF
few	TRBV5-1	TRBJ2-5	TRBD1	TGCGCCAGCAGCTTCCACGGGACAGCCCAAGAGACCCAGTACTTC	CASSFHGTAQETQYF
few	TRBV5-1	TRBJ2-7	.	TGCGCCAGCAGCTTTGGCACAGGGGCGGGGGAGCAGTACTTC	CASSFGTGAGEQYF
.	TRBV11-2	TRBJ2-5	TRBD2	TGTGCCAGCAGCTTTCTGGGTCGAGCGGGAGCGGGGCAAGAGACCCAGTACTTC	CASSFLGRAGAGQETQYF
few	TRBV5-6	TRBJ2-1	.	TGTGCCAGCAGCCCCTTGGACCAATACAATGAGCAGTTCTTC	CASSPLDQYNEQFF
.	TRBV5-1	TRBJ2-5	.	TGCGCCAGCAGCTTGGACTCGGGAGAGACCCAGTACTTC	CASSLDSGETQYF
.	TRBV4-1	TRBJ2-5	TRBD1	TGCGCCAGCAGCCATCCCCCCAGGGACAGGGCGATAGAGACCCAGTACTTC	CASSHPPRDRAIETQYF
few	TRBV25-1	TRBJ2-1	.	TGTGCCAGCAGTGACTCGGGAGACCGCTACAATGAGCAGTTCTTC	CASSDSGDRYNEQFF
.	TRBV7-6	TRBJ2-1	.	TGTGCCAGCAGCTTACGGTCGGGTGTCTACAATGAGCAGTTCTTC	CASSLRSGVYNEQFF
.	TRBV18	TRBJ1-4	.	TGTGCCAGCTCACCCTCCAGGGGTGATGAAAAACTGTTTTTT	CASSPSRGDEKLFF
.	TRBV6-5	TRBJ2-7	TRBD1	TGTGCCAGCAGTTACCGTGCCGGACAGGGAACGCACGAGCAGTACTTC	CASSYRAGQGTHEQYF
.	TRBV10-3	TRBJ1-1	.	TGTGCCATCAGTGAGTCGTGGGGGCCACTTGAGAACACTGAAGCTTTCTTT	CAISESWGPLENTEAFF
.	TRBV7-9	TRBJ2-1	TRBD2	TGTGCCAGCAGCCCACCCGGTAGCGGGAGTACATACAATGAGCAGTTCTTC	CASSPPGSGSTYNEQFF
.	TRBV2	TRBJ1-5	.	TGTGCCACCAGGGAAGGGACTAGCGATCAGCCCCAGCATTTT	CATREGTSDQPQHF
.	TRBV28	TRBJ2-1	.	TGTGCCAGCAGCCATACGCCGGGAGCCAATAATGAGCAGTTCTTC	CASSHTPGANNEQFF
once	TRBV14	TRBJ2-5	TRBD1	TGTGCCAGCAGCCGCATCCCGCCGGGACAGGGGACGACCCAGTACTTC	CASSRIPPGQGTTQYF
.	TRBV6-6	TRBJ2-7	TRBD2	TGTGCCAGCAGTTACTCACGAGGGAGGGCCGACGAGCAGTACTTC	CASSYSRGRADEQYF
once	TRBV28	TRBJ2-7	.	TGTGCCAGCATGTCAGGGGGAGGTTTCGACGAGCAGTACTTC	CASMSGGGFDEQYF
.	TRBV5-1	TRBJ1-3	.	TGCGCCAGCAGCTTGGGAAAGAACTCTGGAAACACCATATATTTT	CASSLGKNSGNTIYF
.	TRBV7-8	TRBJ2-1	TRBD2	TGTGCCAGCAGCACTAGCGGGACTTACTCCTACAATGAGCAGTTCTTC	CASSTSGTYSYNEQFF
.	TRBV6-1	TRBJ2-7	.	TGTGCCAGCAGTGAATCGAGGTACGAGCAGTACTTC	CASSESRYEQYF
.	TRBV5-1	TRBJ1-1	.	TGCGCCAGCAGCTCGCCTTTAGACAGGAAAAAAGCTTTCTTT	CASSSPLDRKKAFF
.	TRBV18	TRBJ2-1	.	TGTGCCAGCTCACCCGTGTTGGCAGACAATGAGCAGTTCTTC	CASSPVLADNEQFF
.	TRBV11-3	TRBJ2-2	.	TGTGCCAGCAGCTTATCCTACAACACCGGGGAGCTGTTTTTT	CASSLSYNTGELFF
few	TRBV6-5	TRBJ1-2	TRBD1	TGTGCCATCAGTGAGTCGACAGGGTCATATGGCTACACCTTC	CAISESTGSYGYTF
.	TRBV5-1	TRBJ1-5	.	TGCGCCAGCAGCTTGGAGGGGGTAAGCAATCAGCCCCAGCATTTT	CASSLEGVSNQPQHF